The rows below give T cell receptor beta chains drawn from one sample of a study of cytomegalovirus exposure and HLA in healthy donors. The assay was immunoSEQ multiplex PCR, and TCRdb's table has in-frame clones only and misses some. The data show approximately 200,000 clones, just over 90% seen once. The sequenced sample consisted of PBMCs. These TCRs come from a woman under 30 in good health and CMV-seronegative. Both conserved end residues are trimmed from each CDR3. Part of the rows lack a size; the others show once, few, many or a class for expanded clones.

abundance	v_gene	j_gene	CDR3aa
once	TRBV11-2	TRBJ2-7	ASSLPPSSYEQY
NA	TRBV6-5	TRBJ1-1	ASSRTGFTEAF
NA	TRBV30	TRBJ2-1	AWSPLLYNEQF
NA	TRBV4-2	TRBJ1-4	ASSQDNRGSEKLF
NA	TRBV6-1	TRBJ1-2	ASSAVDRAANYGYT
NA	TRBV9	TRBJ1-3	ASSAPGQGKDTIY
few	TRBV18	TRBJ1-2	ASSPLDRVDGYT
NA	TRBV4-1	TRBJ2-7	ASSQGLAGLYEQY
NA	TRBV10-2	TRBJ1-2	ASSETRTGPYGYT
NA	TRBV6-5	TRBJ2-7	ASTDAQGGPSEQY
NA	TRBV4-1	TRBJ1-6	ASSQVGTGLPYNSPLH
NA	TRBV9	TRBJ2-1	ASSVGRSSYNEQF
NA	TRBV6-1	TRBJ2-2	ASRHRGGTGELF
NA	TRBV27	TRBJ1-2	ASSFSGTAYGYT
NA	TRBV18	TRBJ2-3	ASSPQGARSTDTQY
NA	TRBV11-3	TRBJ2-1	ASSDLSGEQF
NA	TRBV20-1	TRBJ2-7	SARVVNEQY
NA	TRBV7-9	TRBJ2-7	AVQGKLWYEQY
few	TRBV7-2	TRBJ1-5	ASGQPQH
NA	TRBV25-1	TRBJ1-4	ASSEPKFDGGISEKLF
once	TRBV30	TRBJ2-2	AWKSYGELF
NA	TRBV28	TRBJ1-5	ASSLRGGGQPQH
NA	TRBV10-2	TRBJ1-5	ASSLFRGSSNQPQH
NA	TRBV10-1	TRBJ2-3	ASSESTGGPFTQY
NA	TRBV6-1	TRBJ2-7	ASTPGTATTYEQY
NA	TRBV5-1	TRBJ2-3	ASSLNFWDRGTDTQY
NA	TRBV5-4	TRBJ2-7	ASKRTGDLYEQY
NA	TRBV5-4	TRBJ2-3	ASSLEQGRALTQY
once	TRBV18	TRBJ2-2	ASSPRTSGTTGELF
NA	TRBV7-9	TRBJ1-3	ASSLATGSGNTIY
NA	TRBV5-4	TRBJ2-5	ASSLGPTSYQETQY
NA	TRBV10-2	TRBJ2-1	ASSPETSGKYNEQF
NA	TRBV28	TRBJ1-1	ASSLVHVNTEAF
NA	TRBV11-2	TRBJ2-2	ASSFKTGELF
few	TRBV5-6	TRBJ1-2	ASSFTGDDYGYT
NA	TRBV5-1	TRBJ1-1	ASSFPRGDADTEAF
NA	TRBV28	TRBJ2-4	ASTAGGGIQY
NA	TRBV28	TRBJ1-2	ASSLLTGERNYGYT
NA	TRBV12-5	TRBJ2-7	ASGFPGLPYEQY
NA	TRBV30	TRBJ2-3	AWSVGYSSTDTQY
NA	TRBV14	TRBJ2-7	ASSQGVYPYEQY
once	TRBV27	TRBJ2-7	ASSQGAAYEQY
NA	TRBV27	TRBJ2-2	ASSSFGTSGRNTGELF
NA	TRBV7-9	TRBJ2-5	ASSLLGLGLQETQY
once	TRBV27	TRBJ1-1	ASSLSLQGLTEAF
NA	TRBV5-4	TRBJ1-2	ASSWTGGVYGYT
NA	TRBV2	TRBJ2-5	ASSVGLAETQY
NA	TRBV5-1	TRBJ1-1	ASRQVYRGNTEAF
NA	TRBV5-1	TRBJ2-2	ASSLSGTSGSWSTGELF
NA	TRBV18	TRBJ2-1	ASSPPGGRPSYNEQF
NA	TRBV6-1	TRBJ2-7	ASVEIWTGIYEQY
NA	TRBV7-3	TRBJ2-3	ASSPGVTDTQY
NA	TRBV30	TRBJ1-3	AWKRGSGNTIY
NA	TRBV7-2	TRBJ1-2	ASSLFEGYGYT
once	TRBV6-5	TRBJ1-1	ASSSLRGVQAF